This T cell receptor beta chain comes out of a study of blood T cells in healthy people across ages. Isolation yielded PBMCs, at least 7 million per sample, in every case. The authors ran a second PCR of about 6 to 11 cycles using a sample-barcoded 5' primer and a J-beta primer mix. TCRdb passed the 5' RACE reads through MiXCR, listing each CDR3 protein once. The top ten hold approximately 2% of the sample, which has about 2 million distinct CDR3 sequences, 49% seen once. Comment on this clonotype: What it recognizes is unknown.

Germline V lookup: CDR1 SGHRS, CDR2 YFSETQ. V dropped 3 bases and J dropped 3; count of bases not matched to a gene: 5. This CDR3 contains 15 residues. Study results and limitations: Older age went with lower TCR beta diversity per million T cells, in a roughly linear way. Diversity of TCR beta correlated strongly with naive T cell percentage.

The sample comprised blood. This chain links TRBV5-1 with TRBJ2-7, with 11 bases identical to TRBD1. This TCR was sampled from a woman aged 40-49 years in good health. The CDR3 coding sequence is TGCGCCAGCAGCTCTGCGGGACAGGGGGACTACGAGCAGTACTTC. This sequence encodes CASSSAGQGDYEQYF.